The 22 T cell receptor beta chains in this list originate from one sample, sequenced in a study of T cell responses to AZD1222 COVID-19 vaccine. Assay used: immunoSEQ multiplex PCR; TCRdb lists only in-frame clones, some missing. The sample consists of about 93,000 clones, about 86% of them appearing once. The input for sequencing was peripheral blood, taken on day 0 of AZD1222 vaccination. These receptor sequences come from an adult in good health.

The chain couples TRBV4-3 to TRBJ2-3, with D uncertain. The germline V and J ends were trimmed by 3 bases and 6 bases, with 10 bases remaining between them. The CDR3 contains 13 residues. Germline V gives CDR1 LGHNA, CDR2 YSLEER. CDR3 sequence (DNA): TGCGCCAGCAGCCAGTCCTTGGGTGATACGCAGTATTTT. Translated, it gives CASSQSLGDTQYF.

This chain joins TRBV29-1 and TRBJ1-1, with D tentatively TRBD1 (5 bases). Trimming took 3 bases from V and 1 from J, leaving 9 bases between them. Per the germline V gene, CDR1 is SQVTM and CDR2 is ANQGSEA. The CDR3 runs 13 residues. In DNA, the CDR3 is TGCAGCGTTGAGGGGCAGCAGAACACTGAAGCTTTCTTT. Encoded protein: CSVEGQQNTEAFF.

The rearrangement links TRBV24-1 to TRBJ2-2; a possible D gene is TRBD1 (6 bases). Per the germline V gene, CDR1 is KGHDR and CDR2 is SFDVKD. V was trimmed by 4 bases and J by 6 bases, leaving 14 bases between them. The CDR3 loop spans 15 amino acids. CDR3 sequence (DNA): TGTGCCACCAGTGACCTAATACAGGGAGCCGGGGAGCTGTTTTTT. As protein: CATSDLIQGAGELFF.

In this sample, this clone turned up once. The chain uses TRBV21-1 and TRBJ2-3; the D call TRBD2 from the table was never checked on the DNA. TRBV21-1 counts as a pseudogene. The CDR3 length is 17 residues. The CDR3 reads CASGGGGRGISTDTQYF. Here the CDR3 DNA reads TGTGCCAGCGGAGGGGGCGGGAGGGGAATTAGCACAGATACGCAGTATTTT.

The genes are TRBV28 and TRBJ1-4; no clear D. This CDR3 has 13 residues. Trimming pared 7 bases from V and 2 bases from J, leaving 8 bases between. Germline CDR1 MDHEN, CDR2 SYDVKM. The CDR3, as DNA: TGTGCCAGCAACACGTTGACTAATGAAAAACTGTTTTTT. Translating gives CASNTLTNEKLFF.

This chain connects TRBV6-7 to TRBJ2-7; possibly TRBD1 for D (5 bases). TRBV6-7 belongs to the ORF category, with a function that is uncertain. V was trimmed by 2 bases and J by 3 bases, leaving 11 bases between them. CDR3 length: 14 amino acids. The CDR3 DNA is TGTGCCAGCAGTTACAGGGGCGCCGGCTACGAGCAGTACTTC. Translating gives CASSYRGAGYEQYF.

The rearrangement joins TRBV5-1 to TRBJ2-2; 8 bases agree with TRBD1. CDR3 length equals 15 residues. CDR1 and CDR2 (germline): SGHRS, YFSETQ. V lost 4 bases to trimming and J lost 4 bases; unmatched junction nucleotides: 6. The CDR3 region is CASSGTGTGTGELFF. In nucleotides, the CDR3 is TGCGCCAGCAGCGGGACCGGGACAGGCACCGGGGAGCTGTTTTTT. The complete variable domain, with remaining parts taken from reference TRBV5-1 and TRBJ2-2, reads KAGVTQTPRYLIKTRGQQVTLSCSPISGHRSVSWYQQTPGQGLQFLFEYFSETQRNKGNFPGRFSGRQFSNSRSEMNVSTLELGDSALYLCASSGTGTGTGELFFGEGSRLTVL.

The chain couples TRBV5-8 to TRBJ2-3; 11 bases match TRBD1. This CDR3 contains 17 residues. Germline V gene lookup returns CDR1 SGHTS and CDR2 YDEGEE. With 0 bases clipped from V and 5 bases from J, the junction kept 8 bases outside the gene matches. In DNA form, the CDR3 reads TGTGCCAGCAGCTTGGTTCTTGGGACAGGGGGTTTAGATACGCAGTATTTT. Translating it yields CASSLVLGTGGLDTQYF.

The genes are TRBV12-5 and TRBJ2-2; weak D call: TRBD2 (6 bases). This CDR3 spans 21 amino acids. In germline, CDR1 is LGHNT, CDR2 FRNRAP. V lost 6 bases and J lost 4, with 33 bases in between. The CDR3 DNA reads TGTGCTAGTGGCCTCGAAGCGATAGCGGTCGAACGACGGATGGGCACCGGGGAGCTGTTTTTT. As protein: CASGLEAIAVERRMGTGELFF.

The chain carries TRBV10-2 and TRBJ2-1; D is perhaps TRBD1 or TRBD2 (6 bases each). V was shortened by 7 bases and J by 0 bases, with 13 bases between the two germline ends. CDR1 and CDR2 (germline): WSHSY, SAAADI. This CDR3 has 15 amino acids. Here the CDR3 reads CASILGGSSYNEQFF. Here the CDR3 DNA reads TGCGCCAGCATACTGGGGGGCAGCTCCTACAATGAGCAGTTCTTC.

CDR3 in DNA: TGTGCCTGGAGTCCTCCCGGGGGCGGGATCTACACAGATACGCAGTATTTT. It encodes CAWSPPGGGIYTDTQYF. V usage is TRBV30 and J usage is TRBJ2-3, with D perhaps given as TRBD1 or TRBD2 (6 bases each). This CDR3 is built from 17 residues. Germline V lookup: CDR1 GTSNPN, CDR2 SVGIG (reference sequence). Trimming shortened V by 2 bases and J by 2 bases, and 20 bases separated the two germline ends.

The chain links TRBV4-2 to TRBJ1-1; 8 bases agree with TRBD1. The CDR3 contains 16 residues. Germline V lookup: CDR1 LGHNA, CDR2 YNFKEQ. Trimming took 6 bases from V and 3 from J; bases not matched to a gene: 12. CDR3 amino acids: CASSPRTGRADTEAFF. DNA of the CDR3: TGTGCCAGCAGTCCTCGGACAGGGAGGGCCGACACTGAAGCTTTCTTT.

The rearrangement joins TRBV6-6 to TRBJ1-2; TRBD1 might be the D (5 bases). The CDR3 spans 15 residues. V was shortened by 0 bases and J by 4 bases, with 12 bases between the two germline ends. The germline V gene has CDR1 MNHNY and CDR2 SVGAGI (reference sequence). The CDR3 sequence: CASSYSSGGGYGYTF. In DNA, the CDR3 is TGTGCCAGCAGTTACTCCTCGGGGGGTGGCTATGGCTACACCTTC.

The genes are TRBV28 and TRBJ2-1; perhaps TRBD2 as D (6 bases). Trimming removed 5 bases at V and 7 bases at J, with 18 bases between. Germline CDR1 reads MDHEN; CDR2 reads SYDVKM. This CDR3 is built from 15 residues. The CDR3 DNA is TGTGCCAGCAGTGCCCACGCGGGCGGGGCAAATGAGCAGTTCTTC. Translation gives CASSAHAGGANEQFF.

The chain has TRBV11-3 and TRBJ1-1; TRBD1 agrees at 7 bases. The CDR3 consists of 13 residues. Unmatched junction bases numbered 3, after V lost 1 base and J lost 7 bases. CDR1 and CDR2 (germline): SGHNT, YENEEA. The CDR3 DNA is TGTGCCAGCAGCTTAGTCAGGACAGGTGAAGCTTTCTTT. As protein: CASSLVRTGEAFF.

This rearrangement joins TRBV10-3 to TRBJ1-5; D not certain. CDR3 size: 15 residues. The V end was cut by 3 bases, the J end by 1 base, with 10 bases between. The germline CDR1 and CDR2 sequences are ENHRY and SYGVKD. CDR3 sequence (DNA): TGTGCCATCAGTGATACGGGTGGCAGCAATCAGCCCCAGCATTTT. Translated, it gives CAISDTGGSNQPQHF.

The chain couples TRBV20-1 to TRBJ2-3, with D unresolved. From germline, CDR1 is DFQATT and CDR2 SNEGSKA (reference sequence). The V gene lost 6 bases and the J gene lost 4 bases, with 8 bases spanning the gap. The CDR3 covers 11 residues. CDR3 residues: CSATVADTQYF. The CDR3 nucleotides read TGCAGTGCCACGGTGGCAGATACGCAGTATTTT.

The CDR3 here is CASSVTTTSGMSDEQFF. The CDR3 DNA follows: TGTGCCAGCAGCGTAACTACGACTAGCGGGATGTCCGATGAGCAGTTCTTC. The gene calls are TRBV9 and TRBJ2-1; the match to TRBD2 covers 11 bases. CDR1 is SGDLS, CDR2 YYNGEE, per germline. V shed 1 base, J shed 8 bases, and the junction held 11 bases outside the gene matches. This CDR3 region has 17 residues.

The J gene is TRBJ1-1, the V gene TRBV7-9; no clear D. The V gene lost 6 bases and the J gene lost 1 base, with 9 bases spanning the gap. CDR1 is SEHNR, CDR2 FQNEAQ, per germline (reference sequence). This CDR3 contains 13 residues. The CDR3 spells CASRLTGNTEAFF. The CDR3 coding sequence is TGTGCCAGCAGATTGACCGGGAACACTGAAGCTTTCTTT.

This chain uses TRBV7-9 with TRBJ1-5; tentatively, D is TRBD1 (6 bases). Germline assignment: CDR1 SEHNR and CDR2 FQNEAQ (reference sequence). The CDR3 is 13 residues long. V shed 5 bases and J shed 12 bases, with 17 bases lying between them. DNA of the CDR3: TGTGCCAGCAGCCCAGAACAGGGCATTGGCCAGCATTTT. Translated, it gives CASSPEQGIGQHF.

The genes are TRBV11-3 and TRBJ1-5; no clear D. Germline CDR1 is SGHNT and CDR2 is YENEEA. V was trimmed by 0 bases and J by 6 bases, leaving 15 bases between them. The CDR3 has 16 amino acids. For the CDR3, the DNA is TGTGCCAGCAGCTTAGAGATTCCGGGTCGAAGTCAGCCCCAGCATTTT. Its translation: CASSLEIPGRSQPQHF. The whole variable domain, remainder taken from reference TRBV11-3 and TRBJ1-5, is EAGVVQSPRYKIIEKKQPVAFWCNPISGHNTLYWYLQNLGQGPELLIRYENEEAVDDSQLPKDRFSAERLKGVDSTLKIQPAELGDSAVYLCASSLEIPGRSQPQHFGDGTRLSIL.

This clone was picked up one time. This chain uses TRBV6-5 with TRBJ2-1; possible D gene TRBD1, 5 bases. The CDR3 totals 15 residues. Germline lookup yields CDR1 MNHEY and CDR2 SVGAGI. Trimming stripped 4 bases from V and 8 bases from J, with 18 bases between. The CDR3 sequence: CASSSRGLIWDEQFF. The DNA of the CDR3 is TGTGCCAGCAGTTCTAGGGGCTTAATCTGGGATGAGCAGTTCTTC.